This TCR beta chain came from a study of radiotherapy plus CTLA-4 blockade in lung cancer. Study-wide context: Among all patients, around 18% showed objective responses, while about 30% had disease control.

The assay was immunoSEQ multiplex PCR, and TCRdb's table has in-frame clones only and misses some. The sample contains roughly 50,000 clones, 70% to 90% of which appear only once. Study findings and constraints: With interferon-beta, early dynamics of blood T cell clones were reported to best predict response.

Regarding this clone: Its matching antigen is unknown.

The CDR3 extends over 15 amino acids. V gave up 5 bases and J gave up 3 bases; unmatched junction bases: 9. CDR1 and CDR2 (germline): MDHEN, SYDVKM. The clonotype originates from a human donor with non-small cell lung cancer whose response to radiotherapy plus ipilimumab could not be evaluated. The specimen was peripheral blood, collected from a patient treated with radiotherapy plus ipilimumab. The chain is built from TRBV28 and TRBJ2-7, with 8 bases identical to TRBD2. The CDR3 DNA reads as TGTGCCAGCAGTGGACCCGGGACTAGAGACTACGAGCAGTACTTC. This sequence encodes CASSGPGTRDYEQYF.